Below are 24 T cell receptor beta chains sequenced from a single sample in a study of cytomegalovirus exposure and HLA in healthy donors. The PCR made use of 60 Vbeta and 13 Jbeta primers. Here immunoSEQ multiplex PCR was the method, and the copy in TCRdb shows in-frame clones only, minus some. Counted here are over 80,000 clones, approximately 80% occurring once; the ten biggest clones make up 3%. Sequencing was done on a sample of PBMCs. The receptors were sampled from a man aged 40-55 years in good health and CMV-seronegative.

The gene calls are TRBV4-1 and TRBJ2-7; 7 positions match TRBD2. V shed 5 bases and J 3 bases; nucleotides not matched to a gene: 10. This CDR3 is built from 15 residues. Germline V CDR1 and CDR2: MGHRA, YSYEKL. This CDR3 reads CASSSPKRGIYEQYF. The CDR3 DNA is TGCGCCAGCAGCAGCCCCAAGCGGGGTATCTACGAGCAGTACTTC.

The CDR3 reads CASIWDSSGREQYF. The CDR3 nucleotides are TGTGCCAGCATTTGGGACTCCTCCGGTCGGGAGCAGTACTTC. This rearrangement joins TRBV2 to TRBJ2-5, with D possibly TRBD2 on 6 matching bases. V lost 7 bases to trimming and J lost 11 bases, with 23 bases between them. This CDR3 is built from 14 residues. Germline V lookup: CDR1 SNHLY, CDR2 FYNNEI. Supplemented by reference TRBV2 and TRBJ2-5, the full variable domain reads EPEVTQTPSHQVTQMGQEVILRCVPISNHLYFYWYRQILGQKVEFLVSFYNNEISEKSEIFDDQFSVERPDGSNFTLKIRSTKLEDSAMYFCASIWDSSGREQYFGPGTRLLVL.

CDR3 residues: CASSPDRDYGYTF. The CDR3 DNA reads as TGCGCCAGCAGCCCAGACAGGGACTATGGCTACACCTTC. The chain carries TRBV5-1 and TRBJ1-2, with 7 bases identical to TRBD1. Germline CDR1 SGHRS, CDR2 YFSETQ. J was trimmed by 3 bases and V by 4 bases; bases with no gene match: 3. The CDR3 length is 13 residues.

The J gene is TRBJ2-7, the V gene TRBV28; TRBD2 agrees at 9 bases. Per germline, CDR1 MDHEN and CDR2 SYDVKM. V dropped 2 bases and J dropped 2; count of bases not matched to a gene: 1. CDR3 length: 14 residues. The CDR3: CASSLRGGAYEQYF. The CDR3 DNA sequence: TGTGCCAGCAGTTTACGCGGGGGGGCCTACGAGCAGTACTTC.

This clone came up once. The rearrangement links TRBV19 to TRBJ2-7; perhaps TRBD1 as D (5 bases). V lost 3 bases, J lost 1 base, and 16 bases lay in between. The V gene's germline CDR1 is LNHDA and CDR2 SQIVND (reference sequence). The CDR3 runs to 16 residues. The CDR3 DNA follows: TGTGCCAGTAGTATGACGGCCGGCAGGGCGTCCTACGAGCAGTACTTC. This encodes CASSMTAGRASYEQYF.

V gene TRBV28 combines with J gene TRBJ2-7; possible D gene TRBD2, 5 bases. Per the germline V gene, CDR1 is MDHEN and CDR2 is SYDVKM. V was trimmed by 5 bases and J by 4 bases, leaving 9 bases between them. The CDR3 sequence is 12 residues long. The DNA of the CDR3 is TGTGCCAGCAGTACGGGATATTACGAGCAGTACTTC. Its translation: CASSTGYYEQYF.

V usage is TRBV10-1 and J usage is TRBJ1-3; TRBD1 matches 9 bases. V lost 8 bases to trimming and J lost 7 bases; unmatched junction nucleotides: 12. CDR1 is WNHNN and CDR2 is SYGVQD in the germline V gene (reference sequence). The CDR3 covers 15 residues. In DNA, the CDR3 is TGCGCCAGCGGCCTAACCGGGACAGGGATGAACACCATATATTTT. Protein sequence: CASGLTGTGMNTIYF.

J is TRBJ2-7 and V is TRBV5-1; 15 bases fit TRBD2. V dropped 5 bases and J dropped 0; count of bases not matched to a gene: 9. CDR1 SGHRS and CDR2 YFSETQ come from the germline V gene. This CDR3 comprises 18 residues. Here the CDR3 DNA reads TGCGCCAGCAGTCCCCCAGGGACTAGCGGGGGGAGCTCCTACGAGCAGTACTTC. It translates to CASSPPGTSGGSSYEQYF. Drawing the rest from reference TRBV5-1 and TRBJ2-7, the complete variable domain is KAGVTQTPRYLIKTRGQQVTLSCSPISGHRSVSWYQQTPGQGLQFLFEYFSETQRNKGNFPGRFSGRQFSNSRSEMNVSTLELGDSALYLCASSPPGTSGGSSYEQYFGPGTRLTVT.

The chain carries TRBV30 and TRBJ1-1, with 7 bases matching TRBD1. J was trimmed by 2 bases and V by 1 base; bases with no gene match: 7. CDR3 length: 15 residues. CDR1 is GTSNPN, CDR2 SVGIG, per germline (reference sequence). CDR3: CAWSGAGGFNTEAFF. In DNA, the CDR3 is TGTGCCTGGAGTGGGGCAGGGGGTTTTAACACTGAAGCTTTCTTT. Looking up the rest from reference TRBV30 and TRBJ1-1 gives the full variable domain: SQTIHQWPATLVQPVGSPLSLECTVEGTSNPNLYWYRQAAGRGLQLLFYSVGIGQISSEVPQNLSASRPQDRQFILSSKKLLLSDSGFYLCAWSGAGGFNTEAFFGQGTRLTVV.

The V gene is TRBV5-8, the J gene TRBJ2-1; 7 nucleotides match TRBD1. V dropped 1 base and J dropped 7; count of bases not matched to a gene: 11. Germline-derived CDR1 and CDR2 are SGHTS and YDEGEE. The CDR3 is made up of 16 amino acids. The CDR3 nucleotides read TGTGCCAGCAGCTTGTGGGCCGGGACAGACGGGAATGAGCAGTTCTTC. It encodes CASSLWAGTDGNEQFF.

V and J are TRBV5-1 and TRBJ1-2; D gene unclear. CDR1 is SGHRS, CDR2 YFSETQ, per germline. The V end was cut by 3 bases, the J end by 1 base, with 7 bases between. The CDR3 runs to 13 residues. CDR3 region: CASSSRLNYGYTF. The CDR3 DNA follows: TGCGCCAGCAGCTCCAGACTTAACTATGGCTACACCTTC. The full variable domain, completed using reference TRBV5-1 and TRBJ1-2, is KAGVTQTPRYLIKTRGQQVTLSCSPISGHRSVSWYQQTPGQGLQFLFEYFSETQRNKGNFPGRFSGRQFSNSRSEMNVSTLELGDSALYLCASSSRLNYGYTFGSGTRLTVV.

This clone has a handful of counts. The CDR3: CASSEALPGGSCPIYF. In DNA, the CDR3 is TGTGCCAGCAGTGAAGCGCTTCCAGGGGGCTCCTGTCCCATATATTTT. The V call is TRBV2, the J call TRBJ1-3; TRBD1 aligns across 8 bases. Unmatched junction bases numbered 12, after V lost 0 bases and J lost 11 bases. CDR1 and CDR2 from the germline V gene are SNHLY and FYNNEI. CDR3 length: 16 amino acids.

V and J are TRBV4-2 and TRBJ2-7, with 12 bases that match TRBD2. V was clipped by 1 base and J by 7 bases; unmatched bases: 11. CDR1 is LGHNA and CDR2 is YNFKEQ in the germline V gene. The CDR3 extends over 17 amino acids. The DNA for the CDR3 is TGTGCCAGCAGCCAAGCCCTAGCGGGGGGGCCGCCGGGGGAGCAGTACTTC. The encoded protein is CASSQALAGGPPGEQYF.

This sequence joins TRBV30 and TRBJ1-6; no firm D call. CDR3 size: 16 residues. Trimming left V 0 bases short and J 7 bases short, with 16 bases between. The germline gives CDR1 GTSNPN, CDR2 SVGIG (reference sequence). The CDR3 nucleotides read TGTGCCTGGAGTGTTCCCTGGGCCCCACTCAATTCACCCCTCCACTTT. This translates into CAWSVPWAPLNSPLHF.

V gene TRBV10-3 combines with J gene TRBJ2-7; D is perhaps TRBD2 (5 bases). The CDR3 spans 12 residues. V was pared by 3 bases and J by 6 bases, with 9 bases between. Per germline, CDR1 ENHRY and CDR2 SYGVKD. The CDR3 reads CAISDISGEQYF. The CDR3 nucleotides are TGTGCCATCAGTGACATAAGCGGCGAGCAGTACTTC.

The J gene is TRBJ1-3, the V gene TRBV2; 9 bases fit TRBD1. The trim removed 4 bases at V and 9 bases at J, leaving 7 bases unmatched. Looked up from germline, CDR1 is SNHLY and CDR2 is FYNNEI. The CDR3 has 14 residues. The CDR3 DNA reads TGTGCCAGCAGTGTTGGACAGGGGCTTAGCACCATATATTTT. It encodes CASSVGQGLSTIYF.

This chain connects TRBV4-1 to TRBJ1-2, with 11 bases aligning to TRBD1. Germline values: CDR1 MGHRA, CDR2 YSYEKL. V shed 3 bases, J shed 6 bases, and the junction held 9 bases outside the gene matches. The CDR3 is 16 residues long. In DNA form, the CDR3 reads TGCGCCAGCAGCCACTTTCTTGGACAGGGGGCCCATGGCTACACCTTC. Translation gives CASSHFLGQGAHGYTF.

The chain recombines TRBV7-2 with TRBJ2-7; D remains ambiguous. The CDR3 runs to 11 residues. Germline V gene sequence: CDR1 SGHTA, CDR2 FQGNSA. Trimming removed 4 bases from V and 3 bases from J, with 4 bases in between. CDR3 region: CASSSLYEQYF. The CDR3 nucleotides read TGTGCCAGCAGCTCCCTCTACGAGCAGTACTTC.

CDR3 bases: TGCGCCAGCACCGTACAGGGCAACTATGGCTACACCTTC. Translated: CASTVQGNYGYTF. The V and J genes are TRBV5-1 and TRBJ1-2; a weak D match, TRBD1 (6 bases). Germline loops: CDR1 SGHRS, CDR2 YFSETQ. The V end was cut by 6 bases, the J end by 2 bases, with 11 bases between. The length of the CDR3 is 13 residues.

CDR3 loop: CASSPMRGQGNNEQFF. CDR3 nucleotides: TGTGCCAGCAGCCCGATGAGGGGACAGGGTAATAATGAGCAGTTCTTC. This chain uses TRBV7-9 with TRBJ2-1, with 9 bases that match TRBD1. Losses at the gene ends were 5 bases for V and 7 bases for J; bases not matched to a gene: 12. In germline, CDR1 is SEHNR, CDR2 FQNEAQ (reference sequence). The CDR3 length is 16 residues. Full variable domain (outside the CDR3, taken from reference TRBV7-9 and TRBJ2-1): DTGVSQNPRHKITKRGQNVTFRCDPISEHNRLYWYRQTLGQGPEFLTYFQNEAQLEKSRLLSDRFSAERPKGSFSTLEIQRTEQGDSAMYLCASSPMRGQGNNEQFFGPGTRLTVL.

V and J are TRBV6-4 and TRBJ1-2; the D is unclear. Germline CDR1 and CDR2: MRHNA and SNTAGT. Trimming left V 6 bases short and J 2 bases short, with 10 bases between. The CDR3 is 13 residues long. This CDR3 is CASRPGGNYGYTF. The CDR3 DNA follows: TGTGCCAGCAGGCCAGGCGGGAACTATGGCTACACCTTC.

This chain joins TRBV11-3 and TRBJ2-5; TRBD1 is a possible D gene (5 bases). V dropped 0 bases and J dropped 3 bases, with 8 bases sitting between them. CDR3 length: 14 amino acids. Germline V gives CDR1 SGHNT, CDR2 YENEEA. In DNA form, the CDR3 reads TGTGCCAGCAGCTTAGACAGGGTGGAAGAGACCCAGTACTTC. Protein product: CASSLDRVEETQYF.

The rearrangement joins TRBV11-2 to TRBJ1-1; D remains unclear. In germline, CDR1 is SGHAT, CDR2 FQNNGV. Deletions cut 6 bases from V and 2 bases from J, with 13 bases between. The CDR3 has 14 residues. CDR3 nucleotide sequence: TGTGCCAGCAGGAAGGTGGGCCGTAACACTGAAGCTTTCTTT. Protein sequence: CASRKVGRNTEAFF.

The chain joins TRBV14 to TRBJ2-3; D not resolved. Germline V gene lookup returns CDR1 SGHDN and CDR2 FVKESK. The CDR3 runs 13 residues. The V and J ends lost 0 bases and 6 bases respectively, with 7 bases between them. CDR3 DNA: TGTGCCAGCAGCCAAGATCTCGGGGATACGCAGTATTTT. It specifies CASSQDLGDTQYF.